The next 28 T cell receptor beta chains were all read from a single sample in a study of cytomegalovirus exposure and HLA in healthy donors. The PCR made use of 60 Vbeta and 13 Jbeta primers. Clones were sequenced by immunoSEQ multiplex PCR, and TCRdb holds only the in-frame ones, with some missing. This sample has 100,000 or so clones; roughly 13% occur once, and the top ten carry more than 15%. The sequenced material came from PBMCs. The receptor source for this set is a man in his forties in good health and CMV-seropositive.

This clone was detected a few times. This chain links TRBV6-5 with TRBJ2-5, with a tentative D call TRBD2 (6 bases). The CDR3 loop spans 13 amino acids. The V gene lost 1 base and the J gene lost 7 bases, with 10 bases spanning the gap. Germline assignment: CDR1 MNHEY and CDR2 SVGAGI. The CDR3 DNA reads as TGTGCCAGCAGTTACTTGGGGGAGGCGACCCAGTACTTC. Translating gives CASSYLGEATQYF.

This clone was seen more than once but under ten times. The chain couples TRBV5-1 to TRBJ2-2, with D perhaps TRBD2 (7 bases). The germline V gene encodes CDR1 SGHRS and CDR2 YFSETQ. The CDR3 runs to 15 residues. The V end lost 4 bases, the J end lost 3 bases, and 13 bases lay between the germline ends. CDR3 bases: TGCGCCAGCAGCCCAGGAGGGGGGGACACCGGGGAGCTGTTTTTT. Translating gives CASSPGGGDTGELFF.

The rearrangement links TRBV7-8 to TRBJ2-1; 9 positions match TRBD2. Germline V gives CDR1 SGHVS, CDR2 FQNEAQ. With V trimmed by 5 bases and J by 7 bases, 9 bases remained unmatched. This CDR3 contains 15 residues. This CDR3 reads CASSPGLATPNEQFF. CDR3 sequence (DNA): TGTGCCAGCAGCCCGGGACTAGCCACACCGAATGAGCAGTTCTTC.

The genes are TRBV18 and TRBJ2-1, with TRBD2 as a possible D gene (5 bases). CDR1 is KGHSH and CDR2 is LQKENI in the germline V gene. Trimming stripped 0 bases from V and 7 bases from J, with 7 bases between. The CDR3 is 13 residues long. This CDR3 reads CASSPPGGNEQFF. The CDR3 DNA reads TGTGCCAGCTCACCACCTGGCGGGAATGAGCAGTTCTTC.

The chain carries TRBV6-5 and TRBJ2-5; D is unresolved. Germline assignment: CDR1 MNHEY and CDR2 SVGAGI. The CDR3 loop spans 14 amino acids. V dropped 2 bases and J dropped 7 bases, with 14 bases sitting between them. CDR3 sequence: CASSYPGSRGTQYF. In DNA form, the CDR3 reads TGTGCCAGCAGTTACCCCGGGTCCCGTGGGACCCAGTACTTC.

V is TRBV4-1 and J is TRBJ2-7; TRBD2 matches at 8 bases. CDR3 length: 15 amino acids. The V gene end was trimmed by 1 base and the J gene end by 4 bases; junction bases not matched to a gene: 6. Germline CDR1 and CDR2: MGHRA and YSYEKL. Written as DNA, the CDR3 is TGCGCCAGCAGCCAAGGGACTAGCTTCGTTTACGAGCAGTACTTC. Encoded protein: CASSQGTSFVYEQYF.

This clone was counted only a few times. The CDR3 protein is CSATTGANYGYTF. CDR3 sequence (DNA): TGCAGCGCAACTACAGGGGCTAACTATGGCTACACCTTC. The rearrangement links TRBV29-1 to TRBJ1-2; 7 nucleotides line up with TRBD1. Germline-derived CDR1 and CDR2 are SQVTM and ANQGSEA. J lost 0 bases, V lost 7 bases, and 5 bases had no gene match. This CDR3 is 13 amino acids long.

The chain links TRBV12-5 to TRBJ2-3; the match to TRBD1 covers 11 bases. The germline gives CDR1 LGHNT, CDR2 FRNRAP. The CDR3 consists of 16 residues. With V trimmed by 1 base and J by 5 bases, 5 bases remained unmatched. The CDR3 region has the DNA TGTGCTAGTGGTTTGGGGACAGGGGGCGTAATAGATACGCAGTATTTT. It yields the protein CASGLGTGGVIDTQYF.

In its sample, this clone was seen a few times. V usage is TRBV7-6 and J usage is TRBJ2-5; maybe TRBD1 (6 bases). This CDR3 spans 13 amino acids. Per germline, CDR1 SGHVS and CDR2 FNYEAQ. The ends were cut back, 5 bases at V and 2 bases at J, with 9 bases in the middle. The CDR3 spells CASSPDRQETQYF. CDR3 DNA: TGTGCCAGCAGCCCGGACAGACAAGAGACCCAGTACTTC.

The J gene is TRBJ2-5, the V gene TRBV5-4, with 14 bases that match TRBD2. Germline values: CDR1 SGHNT, CDR2 YYREEE (reference sequence). CDR3 length: 16 residues. V was clipped by 4 bases and J by 1 base; unmatched bases: 3. As DNA, the CDR3 is TGTGCCAGCAGCAGACTAGCGGGAGGGCTCCAAGAGACCCAGTACTTC. This gives the protein CASSRLAGGLQETQYF.

The rearrangement links TRBV28 to TRBJ2-1; 10 bases match TRBD1. The CDR3 totals 16 residues. Germline V gives CDR1 MDHEN, CDR2 SYDVKM. Trimming removed 6 bases from V and 10 bases from J; junction bases left unmatched: 15. CDR3 DNA sequence: TGTGCCAGCAGCCAGAGACAGGGGGCCGCTATTGCAGAGCAGTTCTTC. Protein sequence: CASSQRQGAAIAEQFF.

This chain connects TRBV30 to TRBJ1-1, with TRBD1 matching over 8 bases. The CDR3 runs to 15 residues. J gave up 3 bases and V 3 bases, and 9 bases lay outside the gene matches. CDR1 and CDR2 (germline): GTSNPN, SVGIG (reference sequence). The CDR3 DNA follows: TGTGCCTGGAGGAAACAGGGGGTAGGGTACACTGAAGCTTTCTTT. Amino acid sequence: CAWRKQGVGYTEAFF.

This clone has just a few counts. The chain carries TRBV18 and TRBJ1-2, with D maybe TRBD1 (5 bases). CDR1 is KGHSH, CDR2 LQKENI, per germline. V was shortened by 1 base and J by 1 base, with 13 bases between the two germline ends. The CDR3 has 16 residues. CDR3 sequence (DNA): TGTGCCAGCTCACCACGAAATCAGGGAATTAACTATGGCTACACCTTC. Its protein product is CASSPRNQGINYGYTF.

The chain couples TRBV9 to TRBJ2-7; TRBD1 matches 9 bases. Germline CDR1 reads SGDLS; CDR2 reads YYNGEE. The CDR3 runs 16 residues. The V gene end was trimmed by 4 bases and the J gene end by 6 bases; junction bases not matched to a gene: 14. The CDR3 region has the DNA TGTGCCAGCAGCACCCACTTTGGGACAGGGTCTAGCGAGCAGTACTTC. Translation gives CASSTHFGTGSSEQYF.

This clone was seen a handful of times. The rearrangement joins TRBV30 to TRBJ1-1; D not certain. CDR3 size: 15 residues. V was trimmed by 0 bases and J by 4 bases, leaving 15 bases between them. CDR1 GTSNPN and CDR2 SVGIG come from the germline V gene (reference sequence). The CDR3 DNA is TGTGCCTGGAGTGTAGCCCTGTTCATGAGCACTGAAGCTTTCTTT. This codes for CAWSVALFMSTEAFF.

This clone showed up just a few times. V gene TRBV27 combines with J gene TRBJ2-2; D gene ambiguous. V lost 0 bases and J 6 bases, leaving 5 bases between the germline ends. This CDR3 spans 13 amino acids. Germline CDR1 reads MNHEY; CDR2 reads SMNVEV (reference sequence). CDR3 DNA: TGTGCCAGCAGTTTATCATATTCCGGGGAGCTGTTTTTT. Translating it yields CASSLSYSGELFF.

This clone was seen more than once but under ten times. CDR3 sequence reads: CASRRGPAYEQYF. CDR3 coding DNA: TGTGCCAGCAGGCGCGGGCCAGCCTACGAGCAGTACTTC. The rearrangement links TRBV6-5 to TRBJ2-7, with TRBD2 as a possible D gene (5 bases). In germline, CDR1 is MNHEY, CDR2 SVGAGI. The CDR3 has 13 amino acids. V was clipped by 6 bases and J by 2 bases, with 11 bases between them.

The gene calls are TRBV27 and TRBJ2-3; 7 nucleotides align to TRBD2. CDR1 and CDR2 (germline): MNHEY, SMNVEV (reference sequence). J gave up 4 bases and V 6 bases, and 4 bases lay outside the gene matches. The CDR3 consists of 13 residues. The DNA of the CDR3 is TGTGCCAGCAGACAGACTAGCTCAGATACGCAGTATTTT. Its translation: CASRQTSSDTQYF.

The chain links TRBV4-3 to TRBJ2-5; TRBD2 aligns across 8 bases. The length of the CDR3 is 16 residues. Germline V CDR1 and CDR2: LGHNA, YSLEER. With V trimmed by 1 base and J by 3 bases, 7 bases remained unmatched. The CDR3 DNA follows: TGCGCCAGCAGCCAAGTTTTAGGAGCGGGGGAAGAGACCCAGTACTTC. Protein sequence: CASSQVLGAGEETQYF.

The genes are TRBV18 and TRBJ2-7; no firm D call. Germline V gene sequence: CDR1 KGHSH, CDR2 LQKENI. The CDR3 extends over 13 amino acids. The ends were cut back, 6 bases at V and 1 base at J, with 10 bases in the middle. In DNA form, the CDR3 reads TGTGCCAGCTCCCGACTGGAGTCCTACGAGCAGTACTTC. Its translation: CASSRLESYEQYF. Based on the CDR3 plus reference TRBV18 and TRBJ2-7, the full variable domain is NAGVMQNPRHLVRRRGQEARLRCSPMKGHSHVYWYRQLPEEGLKFMVYLQKENIIDESGMPKERFSAEFPKEGPSILRIQQVVRGDSAAYFCASSRLESYEQYFGPGTRLTVT.

This clone was found a few times. The rearrangement links TRBV6-5 to TRBJ1-2; 11 bases are a match to TRBD1. This CDR3 has 15 amino acids. Trimming at V came to 2 bases and at J to 3 bases, leaving 2 bases not matched to a gene. The germline CDR1 and CDR2 sequences are MNHEY and SVGAGI. The CDR3 reads CASSYGTGGDYGYTF. CDR3 sequence (DNA): TGTGCCAGCAGTTACGGGACAGGGGGGGACTATGGCTACACCTTC.

This clone has only a few counts. The chain links TRBV27 to TRBJ2-7; tentatively, D is TRBD2 (5 bases). CDR1 is MNHEY and CDR2 is SMNVEV in the germline V gene (reference sequence). The CDR3 has 14 residues. Trimming cost V 5 bases and J 6 bases, with 17 bases left between them. CDR3 sequence: CASSPWESSGEQYF. The CDR3 region has the DNA TGTGCCAGCAGTCCTTGGGAGAGCTCAGGCGAGCAGTACTTC.

The rearrangement links TRBV2 to TRBJ2-7, with D hard to call. Germline CDR1 and CDR2: SNHLY and FYNNEI. The CDR3 spans 13 residues. V shed 3 bases and J shed 2 bases, with 8 bases lying between them. DNA of the CDR3: TGTGCCAGCAGTGATGTAACAGCCTACGAGCAGTACTTC. It is translated as CASSDVTAYEQYF.

This clone was observed a handful of times. The rearrangement joins TRBV27 to TRBJ2-2; D is perhaps TRBD2 (6 bases). CDR3 length equals 14 residues. CDR1 and CDR2 (germline): MNHEY, SMNVEV (reference sequence). Trimming pared 3 bases from V and 6 bases from J, leaving 11 bases between. The CDR3 nucleotides are TGTGCCAGCAGTTTTGCGGGGTCGGCCGGGGAGCTGTTTTTT. It is translated as CASSFAGSAGELFF.

The rearrangement links TRBV29-1 to TRBJ2-5; tentatively, D is TRBD1 (6 bases). CDR3 length: 14 amino acids. The V end lost 6 bases, the J end lost 3 bases, and 17 bases lay between the germline ends. Germline V lookup: CDR1 SQVTM, CDR2 ANQGSEA. The chain's CDR3 is CSVAPTGVEETQYF. Here the CDR3 DNA reads TGCAGCGTAGCCCCGACAGGCGTCGAAGAGACCCAGTACTTC.

The chain uses TRBV19 and TRBJ2-7; D possibly corresponds to TRBD1 (6 bases). V gave up 5 bases and J gave up 2 bases, with 16 bases separating them. CDR3 size: 15 residues. Germline V gene sequence: CDR1 LNHDA, CDR2 SQIVND (reference sequence). CDR3 loop: CASSVAGRGPYEQYF. As DNA, the CDR3 is TGTGCCAGTAGTGTGGCGGGCAGGGGCCCCTACGAGCAGTACTTC.

The rearrangement links TRBV9 to TRBJ1-5; tentatively, D is TRBD1 (5 bases). CDR1 and CDR2 (germline): SGDLS, YYNGEE. CDR3 length: 15 residues. V lost 0 bases and J 2 bases, leaving 9 bases between the germline ends. CDR3 region: CASSVAGDGNQPQHF. The CDR3 DNA sequence: TGTGCCAGCAGCGTAGCGGGGGATGGCAATCAGCCCCAGCATTTT.

This clone was seen more than once but under ten times. The chain uses TRBV9 and TRBJ2-1; 10 bases map to TRBD2. CDR3 length: 15 residues. Germline V gene lookup returns CDR1 SGDLS and CDR2 YYNGEE. V lost 4 bases to trimming and J lost 4 bases; unmatched junction nucleotides: 5. The CDR3 bases are TGTGCCAGCAGCCGAGCGGGAGGGTCATACAATGAGCAGTTCTTC. Its translation: CASSRAGGSYNEQFF.